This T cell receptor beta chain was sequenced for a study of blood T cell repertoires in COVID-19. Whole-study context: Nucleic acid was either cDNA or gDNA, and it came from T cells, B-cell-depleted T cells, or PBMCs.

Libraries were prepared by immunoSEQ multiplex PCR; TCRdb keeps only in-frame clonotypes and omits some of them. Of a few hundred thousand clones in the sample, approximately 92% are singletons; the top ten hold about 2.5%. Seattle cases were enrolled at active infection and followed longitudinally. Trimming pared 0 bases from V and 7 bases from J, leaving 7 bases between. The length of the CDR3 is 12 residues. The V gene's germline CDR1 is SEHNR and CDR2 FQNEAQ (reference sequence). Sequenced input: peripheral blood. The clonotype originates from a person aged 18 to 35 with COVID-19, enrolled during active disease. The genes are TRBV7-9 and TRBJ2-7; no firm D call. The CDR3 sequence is CASSLALREQYF. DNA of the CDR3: TGTGCCAGCAGCTTAGCCCTGCGGGAGCAGTACTTC.